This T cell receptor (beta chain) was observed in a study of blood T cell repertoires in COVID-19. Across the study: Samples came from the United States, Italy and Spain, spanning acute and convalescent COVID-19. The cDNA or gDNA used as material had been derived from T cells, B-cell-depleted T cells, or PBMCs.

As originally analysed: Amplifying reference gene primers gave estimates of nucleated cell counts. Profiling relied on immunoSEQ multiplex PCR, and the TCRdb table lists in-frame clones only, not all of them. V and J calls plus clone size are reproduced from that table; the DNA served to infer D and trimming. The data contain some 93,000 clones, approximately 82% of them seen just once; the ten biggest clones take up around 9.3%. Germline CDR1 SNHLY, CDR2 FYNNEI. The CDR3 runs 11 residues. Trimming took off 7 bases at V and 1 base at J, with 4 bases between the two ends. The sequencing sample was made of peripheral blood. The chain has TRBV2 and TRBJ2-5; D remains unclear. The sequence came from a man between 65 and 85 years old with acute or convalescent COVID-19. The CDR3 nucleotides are TGTGCCAGCACCCGCCAAGAGACCCAGTACTTC. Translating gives CASTRQETQYF.